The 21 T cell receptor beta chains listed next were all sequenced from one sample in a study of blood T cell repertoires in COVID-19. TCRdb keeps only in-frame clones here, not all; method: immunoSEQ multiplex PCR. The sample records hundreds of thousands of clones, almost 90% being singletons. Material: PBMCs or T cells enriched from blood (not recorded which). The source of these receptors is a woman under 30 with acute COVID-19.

The CDR3 is CASSHYGSGGGQFF. The CDR3 region has the DNA TGCGCCAGCAGCCACTACGGGAGTGGAGGTGGGCAGTTCTTC. The chain is built from TRBV4-1 and TRBJ2-1, with D perhaps TRBD2 (6 bases). V was clipped by 3 bases and J by 12 bases, with 18 bases between them. The CDR3 is 14 residues long. CDR1 MGHRA and CDR2 YSYEKL come from the germline V gene.

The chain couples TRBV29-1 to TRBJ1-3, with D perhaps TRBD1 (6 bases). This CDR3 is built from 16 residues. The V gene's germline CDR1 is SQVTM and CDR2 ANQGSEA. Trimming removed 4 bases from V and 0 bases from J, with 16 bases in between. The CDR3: CSVGGLGVGSGNTIYF. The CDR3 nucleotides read TGCAGCGTTGGGGGGCTCGGGGTGGGCTCTGGAAACACCATATATTTT. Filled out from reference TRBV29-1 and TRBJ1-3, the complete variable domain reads SAVISQKPSRDICQRGTSLTIQCQVDSQVTMMFWYRQQPGQSLTLIATANQGSEATYESGFVIDKFPISRPNLTFSTLTVSNMSPEDSSIYLCSVGGLGVGSGNTIYFGEGSWLTVV.

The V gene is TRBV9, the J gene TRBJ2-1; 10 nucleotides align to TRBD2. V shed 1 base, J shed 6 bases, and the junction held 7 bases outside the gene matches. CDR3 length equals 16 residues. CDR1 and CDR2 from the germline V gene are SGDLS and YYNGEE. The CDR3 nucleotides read TGTGCCAGCAGCGTACGGGCTAGCGGGAGCACCAATGAGCAGTTCTTC. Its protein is CASSVRASGSTNEQFF. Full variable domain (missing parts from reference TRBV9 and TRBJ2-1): DSGVTQTPKHLITATGQRVTLRCSPRSGDLSVYWYQQSLDQGLQFLIQYYNGEERAKGNILERFSAQQFPDLHSELNLSSLELGDSALYFCASSVRASGSTNEQFFGPGTRLTVL.

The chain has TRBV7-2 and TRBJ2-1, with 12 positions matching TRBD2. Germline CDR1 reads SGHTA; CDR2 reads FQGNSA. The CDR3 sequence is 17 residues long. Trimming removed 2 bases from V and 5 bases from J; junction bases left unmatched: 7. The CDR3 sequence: CASSLTLAGGRDNEQFF. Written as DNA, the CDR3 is TGTGCCAGCAGCTTAACCCTAGCGGGAGGGCGGGACAATGAGCAGTTCTTC.

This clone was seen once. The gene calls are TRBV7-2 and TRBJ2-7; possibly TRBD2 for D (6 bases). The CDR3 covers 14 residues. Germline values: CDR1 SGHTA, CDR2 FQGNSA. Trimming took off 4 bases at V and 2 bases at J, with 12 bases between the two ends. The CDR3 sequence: CASSSGLNTYEQYF. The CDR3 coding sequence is TGTGCCAGCAGCTCGGGACTCAACACCTACGAGCAGTACTTC. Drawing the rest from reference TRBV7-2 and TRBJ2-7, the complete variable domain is GAGVSQSPSNKVTEKGKDVELRCDPISGHTALYWYRQSLGQGLEFLIYFQGNSAPDKSGLPSDRFSAERTGGSVSTLTIQRTQQEDSAVYLCASSSGLNTYEQYFGPGTRLTVT.

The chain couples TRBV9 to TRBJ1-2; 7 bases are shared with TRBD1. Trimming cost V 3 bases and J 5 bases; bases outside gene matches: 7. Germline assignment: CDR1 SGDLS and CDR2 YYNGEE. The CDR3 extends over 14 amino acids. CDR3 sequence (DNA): TGTGCCAGCAGCGCCTACAGGGGAAGTTATGGCTACACCTTC. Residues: CASSAYRGSYGYTF.

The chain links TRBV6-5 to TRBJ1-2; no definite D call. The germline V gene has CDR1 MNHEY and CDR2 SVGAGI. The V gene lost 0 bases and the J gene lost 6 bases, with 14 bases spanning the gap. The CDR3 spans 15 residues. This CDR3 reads CASSYSGYGENGYTF. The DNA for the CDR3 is TGTGCCAGCAGTTACTCAGGATACGGGGAGAATGGCTACACCTTC.

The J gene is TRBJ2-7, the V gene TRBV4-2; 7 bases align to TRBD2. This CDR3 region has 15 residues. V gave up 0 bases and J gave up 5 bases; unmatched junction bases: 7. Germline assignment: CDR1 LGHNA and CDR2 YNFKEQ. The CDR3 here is CASSQDGGERNEQYF. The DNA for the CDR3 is TGTGCCAGCAGCCAAGATGGGGGGGAGAGGAACGAGCAGTACTTC.

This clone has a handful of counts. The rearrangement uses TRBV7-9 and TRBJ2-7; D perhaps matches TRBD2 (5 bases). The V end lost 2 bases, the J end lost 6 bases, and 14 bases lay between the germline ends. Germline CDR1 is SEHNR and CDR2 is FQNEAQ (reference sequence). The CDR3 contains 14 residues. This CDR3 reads CASSLSPPGVEQYF. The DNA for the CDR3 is TGTGCCAGCAGCTTAAGTCCTCCCGGGGTCGAGCAGTACTTC.

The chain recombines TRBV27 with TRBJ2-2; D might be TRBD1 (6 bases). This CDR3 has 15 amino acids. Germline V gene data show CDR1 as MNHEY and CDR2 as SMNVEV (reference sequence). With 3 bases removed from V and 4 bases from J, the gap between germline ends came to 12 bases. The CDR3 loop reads CASSFRRGFTGELFF. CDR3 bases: TGTGCCAGCAGTTTTCGAAGGGGGTTCACCGGGGAGCTGTTTTTT.

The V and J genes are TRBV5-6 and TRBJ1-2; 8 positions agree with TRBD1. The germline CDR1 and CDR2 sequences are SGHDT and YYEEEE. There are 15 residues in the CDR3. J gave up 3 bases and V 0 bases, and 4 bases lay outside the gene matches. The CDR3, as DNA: TGTGCCAGCAGCTTGGTCCCAGGGGGCCACTATGGCTACACCTTC. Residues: CASSLVPGGHYGYTF.

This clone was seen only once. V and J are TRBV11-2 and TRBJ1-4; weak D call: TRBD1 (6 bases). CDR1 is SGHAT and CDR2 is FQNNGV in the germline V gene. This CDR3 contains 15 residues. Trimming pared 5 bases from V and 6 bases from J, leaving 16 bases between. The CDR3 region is CASSKTGHVDEKLFF. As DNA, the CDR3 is TGTGCCAGCAGCAAAACGGGACACGTTGATGAAAAACTGTTTTTT.

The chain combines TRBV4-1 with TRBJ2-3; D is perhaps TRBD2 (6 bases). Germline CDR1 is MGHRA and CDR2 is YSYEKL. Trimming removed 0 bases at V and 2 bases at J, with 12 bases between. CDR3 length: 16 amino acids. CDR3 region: CASSQDSGSYTDTQYF. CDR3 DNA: TGCGCCAGCAGCCAAGATAGCGGCTCCTACACAGATACGCAGTATTTT.

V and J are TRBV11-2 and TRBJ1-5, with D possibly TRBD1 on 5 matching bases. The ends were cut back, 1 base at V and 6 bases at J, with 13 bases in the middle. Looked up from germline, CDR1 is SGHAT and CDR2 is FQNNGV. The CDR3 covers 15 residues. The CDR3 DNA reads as TGTGCCAGCAGCTTAGGCTCGGGTGGGGCTCAGCCCCAGCATTTT. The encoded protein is CASSLGSGGAQPQHF.

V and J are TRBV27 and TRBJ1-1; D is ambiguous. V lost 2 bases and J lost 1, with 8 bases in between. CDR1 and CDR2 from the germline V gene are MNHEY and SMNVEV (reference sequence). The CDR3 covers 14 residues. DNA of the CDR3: TGTGCCAGCAGTTTAGAGGGCCCGAACACTGAAGCTTTCTTT. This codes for CASSLEGPNTEAFF.

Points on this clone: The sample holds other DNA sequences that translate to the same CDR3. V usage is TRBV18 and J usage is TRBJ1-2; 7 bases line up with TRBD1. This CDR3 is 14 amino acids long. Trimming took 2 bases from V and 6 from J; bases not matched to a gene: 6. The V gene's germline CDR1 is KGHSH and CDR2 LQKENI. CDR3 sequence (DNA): TGTGCCAGCTCACCAAGACAGGGCGAAGATGGCTACACCTTC. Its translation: CASSPRQGEDGYTF.

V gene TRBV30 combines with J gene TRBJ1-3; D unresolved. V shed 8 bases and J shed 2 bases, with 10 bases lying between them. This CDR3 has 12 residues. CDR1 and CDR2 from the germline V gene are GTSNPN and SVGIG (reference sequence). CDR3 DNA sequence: TGTGCCCAGGAGGTGGCTGGAAACACCATATATTTT. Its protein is CAQEVAGNTIYF.

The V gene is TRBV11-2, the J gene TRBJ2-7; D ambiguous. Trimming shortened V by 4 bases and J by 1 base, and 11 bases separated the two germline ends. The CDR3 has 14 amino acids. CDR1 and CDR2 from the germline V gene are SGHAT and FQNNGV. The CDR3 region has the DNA TGTGCCAGCAGCTCCGTCCCGGGTTCCTACGAGCAGTACTTC. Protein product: CASSSVPGSYEQYF.

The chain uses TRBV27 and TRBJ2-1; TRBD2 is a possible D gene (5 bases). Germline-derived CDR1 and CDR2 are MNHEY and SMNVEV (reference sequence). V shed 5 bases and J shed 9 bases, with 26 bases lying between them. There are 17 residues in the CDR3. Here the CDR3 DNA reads TGTGCCAGCAGTACCTCCGGAGGCGGGTTAAGGGTCCCTGAGCAGTTCTTC. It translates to CASSTSGGGLRVPEQFF.

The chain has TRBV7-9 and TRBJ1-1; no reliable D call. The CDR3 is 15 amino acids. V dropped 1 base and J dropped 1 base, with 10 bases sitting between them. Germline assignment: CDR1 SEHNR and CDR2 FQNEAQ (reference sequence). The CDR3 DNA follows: TGTGCCAGCAGCTTAGTTGCAGCGGCGAACACTGAAGCTTTCTTT. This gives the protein CASSLVAAANTEAFF.

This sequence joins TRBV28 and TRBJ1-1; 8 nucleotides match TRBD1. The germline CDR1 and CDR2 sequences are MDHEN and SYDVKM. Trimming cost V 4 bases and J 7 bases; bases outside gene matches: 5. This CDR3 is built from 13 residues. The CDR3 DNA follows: TGTGCCAGCAGTTCAGGGGGCGCGGTTGAAGCTTTCTTT. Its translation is CASSSGGAVEAFF.